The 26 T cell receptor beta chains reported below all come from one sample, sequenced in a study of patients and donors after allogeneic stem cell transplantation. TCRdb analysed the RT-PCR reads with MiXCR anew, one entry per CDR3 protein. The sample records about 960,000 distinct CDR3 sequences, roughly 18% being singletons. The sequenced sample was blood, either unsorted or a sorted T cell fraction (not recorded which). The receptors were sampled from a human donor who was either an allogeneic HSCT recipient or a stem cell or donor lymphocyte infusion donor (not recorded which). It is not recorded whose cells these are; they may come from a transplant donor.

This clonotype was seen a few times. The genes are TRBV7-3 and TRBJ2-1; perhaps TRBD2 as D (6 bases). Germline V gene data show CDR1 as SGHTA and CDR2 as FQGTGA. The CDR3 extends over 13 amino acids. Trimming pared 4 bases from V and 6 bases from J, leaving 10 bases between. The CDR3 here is CASSSDYSNEQFF. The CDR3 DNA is TGTGCCAGCAGCTCGGACTATTCCAATGAGCAGTTCTTC.

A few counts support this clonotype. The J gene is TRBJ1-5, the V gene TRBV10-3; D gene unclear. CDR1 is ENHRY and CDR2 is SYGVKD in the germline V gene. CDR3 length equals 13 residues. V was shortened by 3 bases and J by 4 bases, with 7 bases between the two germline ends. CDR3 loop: CAISDSGNQPQHF. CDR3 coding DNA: TGTGCCATCAGTGATTCGGGGAATCAGCCCCAGCATTTT.

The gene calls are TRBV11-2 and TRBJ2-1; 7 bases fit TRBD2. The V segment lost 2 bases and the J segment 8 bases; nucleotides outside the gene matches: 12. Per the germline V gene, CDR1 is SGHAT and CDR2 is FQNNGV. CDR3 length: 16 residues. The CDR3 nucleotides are TGTGCCAGCAGCTTACTTAGGACGGAGGGAGGGTATGAGCAGTTCTTC. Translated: CASSLLRTEGGYEQFF.

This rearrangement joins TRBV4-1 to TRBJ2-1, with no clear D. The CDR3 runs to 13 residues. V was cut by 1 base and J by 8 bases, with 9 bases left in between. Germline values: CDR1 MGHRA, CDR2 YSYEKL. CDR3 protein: CASSQVGIYEQFF. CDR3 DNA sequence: TGCGCCAGCAGCCAAGTGGGAATTTATGAGCAGTTCTTC.

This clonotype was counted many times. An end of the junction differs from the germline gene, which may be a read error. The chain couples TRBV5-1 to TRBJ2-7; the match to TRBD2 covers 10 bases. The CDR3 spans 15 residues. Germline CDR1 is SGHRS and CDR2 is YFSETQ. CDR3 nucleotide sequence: TGTGCCAGCAGCCCTGGACTAGCGGCTACCTACGAGCAGTACTTC. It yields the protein CASSPGLAATYEQYF.

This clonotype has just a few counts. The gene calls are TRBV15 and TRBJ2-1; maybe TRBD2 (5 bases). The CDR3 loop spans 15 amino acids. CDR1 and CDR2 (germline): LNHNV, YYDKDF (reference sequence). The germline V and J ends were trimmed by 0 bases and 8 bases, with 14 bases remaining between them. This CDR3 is CATSRDLLEADEQFF. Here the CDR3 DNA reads TGTGCCACCAGCAGAGATTTGTTGGAGGCGGATGAGCAGTTCTTC.

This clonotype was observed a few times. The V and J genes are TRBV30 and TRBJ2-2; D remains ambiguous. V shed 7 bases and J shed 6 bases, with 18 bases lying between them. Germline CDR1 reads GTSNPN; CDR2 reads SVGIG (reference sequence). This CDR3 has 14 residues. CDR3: CAFKNRRMAGELFF. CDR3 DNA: TGTGCCTTTAAGAATAGGCGCATGGCCGGGGAGCTGTTTTTT.

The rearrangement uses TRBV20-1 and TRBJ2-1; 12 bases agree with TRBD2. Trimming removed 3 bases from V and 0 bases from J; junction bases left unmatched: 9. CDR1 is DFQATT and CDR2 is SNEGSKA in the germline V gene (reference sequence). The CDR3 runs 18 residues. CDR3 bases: TGCAGTGCTAGTCTGCTAGCGGGAGGGGGGGGCTCCTACAATGAGCAGTTCTTC. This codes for CSASLLAGGGGSYNEQFF.

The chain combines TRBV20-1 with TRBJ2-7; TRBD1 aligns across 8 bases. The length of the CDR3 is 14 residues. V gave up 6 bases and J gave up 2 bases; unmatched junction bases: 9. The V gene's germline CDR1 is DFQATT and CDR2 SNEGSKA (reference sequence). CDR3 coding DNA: TGCAGTGCACAGGGACAGGCGCAGACCTACGAGCAGTACTTC. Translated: CSAQGQAQTYEQYF.

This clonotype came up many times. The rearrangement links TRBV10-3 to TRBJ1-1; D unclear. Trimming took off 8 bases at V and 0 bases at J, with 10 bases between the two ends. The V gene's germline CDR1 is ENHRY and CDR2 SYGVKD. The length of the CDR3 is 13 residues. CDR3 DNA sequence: TGTGCCATCGAGGGAGAACTGAACACTGAAGCTTTCTTT. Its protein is CAIEGELNTEAFF.

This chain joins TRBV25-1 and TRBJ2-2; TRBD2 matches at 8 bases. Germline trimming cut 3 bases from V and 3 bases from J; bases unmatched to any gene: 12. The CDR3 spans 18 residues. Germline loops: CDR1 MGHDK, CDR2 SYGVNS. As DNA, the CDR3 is TGTGCCAGCAGTGATCATGCCGCCGGCGGGGGGTACACCGGGGAGCTGTTTTTT. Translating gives CASSDHAAGGGYTGELFF.

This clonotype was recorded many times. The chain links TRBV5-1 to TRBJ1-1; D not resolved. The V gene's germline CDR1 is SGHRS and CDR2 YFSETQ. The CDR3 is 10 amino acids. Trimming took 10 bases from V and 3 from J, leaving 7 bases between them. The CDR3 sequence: CAGPHTEAFF. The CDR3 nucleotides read TGCGCCGGCCCCCACACTGAAGCTTTCTTT.

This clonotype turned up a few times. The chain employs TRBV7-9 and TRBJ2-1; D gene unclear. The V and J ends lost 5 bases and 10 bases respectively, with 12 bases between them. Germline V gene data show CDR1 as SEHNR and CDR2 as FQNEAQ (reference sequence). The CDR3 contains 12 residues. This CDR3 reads CASSPKAPEQFF. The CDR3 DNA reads TGTGCCAGCAGCCCTAAAGCCCCCGAGCAGTTCTTC. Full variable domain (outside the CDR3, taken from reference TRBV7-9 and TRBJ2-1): DTGVSQNPRHKITKRGQNVTFRCDPISEHNRLYWYRQTLGQGPEFLTYFQNEAQLEKSRLLSDRFSAERPKGSFSTLEIQRTEQGDSAMYLCASSPKAPEQFFGPGTRLTVL.

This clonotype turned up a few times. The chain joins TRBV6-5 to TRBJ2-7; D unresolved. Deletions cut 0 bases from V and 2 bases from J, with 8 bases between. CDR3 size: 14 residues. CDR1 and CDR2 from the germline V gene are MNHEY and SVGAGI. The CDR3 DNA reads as TGTGCCAGCAGTTACTCCCAGACCCCCTACGAGCAGTACTTC. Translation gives CASSYSQTPYEQYF.

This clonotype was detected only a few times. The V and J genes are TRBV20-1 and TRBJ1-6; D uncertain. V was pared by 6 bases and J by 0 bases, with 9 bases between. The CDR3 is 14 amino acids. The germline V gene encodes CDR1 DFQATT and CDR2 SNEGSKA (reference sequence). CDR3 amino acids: CSAPSGSYNSPLHF. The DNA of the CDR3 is TGCAGTGCACCGAGTGGCTCCTATAATTCACCCCTCCACTTT.

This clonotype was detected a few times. The CDR3, as DNA: TGCAGTGCTTCCACAGGGGGTCGGACAGATACGCAGTATTTT. The encoded protein is CSASTGGRTDTQYF. This chain connects TRBV20-1 to TRBJ2-3; 8 nucleotides agree with TRBD1. V trimming: 5 bases; J trimming: 3 bases; junction bases outside the gene matches: 7. This CDR3 has 14 amino acids. Germline lookup yields CDR1 DFQATT and CDR2 SNEGSKA (reference sequence).

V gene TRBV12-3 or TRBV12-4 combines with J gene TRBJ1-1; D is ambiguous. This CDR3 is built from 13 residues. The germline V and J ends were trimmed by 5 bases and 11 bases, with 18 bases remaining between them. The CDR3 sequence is CASSKPPPSGAFF. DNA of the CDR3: TGTGCCAGCAGTAAGCCTCCTCCGTCAGGCGCTTTCTTT.

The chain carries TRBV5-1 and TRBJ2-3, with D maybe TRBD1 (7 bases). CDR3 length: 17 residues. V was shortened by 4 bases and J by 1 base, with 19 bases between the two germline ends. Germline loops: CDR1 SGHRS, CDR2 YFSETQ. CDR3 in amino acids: CASSPGGIFYGTDTQYF. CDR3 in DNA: TGCGCCAGCAGCCCAGGGGGGATATTCTACGGCACAGATACGCAGTATTTT.

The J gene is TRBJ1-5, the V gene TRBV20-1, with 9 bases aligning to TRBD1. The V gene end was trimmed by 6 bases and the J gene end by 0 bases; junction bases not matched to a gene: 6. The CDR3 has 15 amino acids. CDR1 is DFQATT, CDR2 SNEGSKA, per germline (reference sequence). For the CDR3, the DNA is TGCAGTGCAAGGACAGGGGTCAATAGCAATCAGCCCCAGCATTTT. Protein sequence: CSARTGVNSNQPQHF.

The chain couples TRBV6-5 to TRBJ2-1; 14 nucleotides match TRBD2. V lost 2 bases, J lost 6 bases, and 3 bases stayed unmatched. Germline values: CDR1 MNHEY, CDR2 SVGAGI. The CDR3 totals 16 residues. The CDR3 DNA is TGTGCCAGCAGTTACCGGACTAGCGGGAGGTCCAATGAGCAGTTCTTC. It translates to CASSYRTSGRSNEQFF.

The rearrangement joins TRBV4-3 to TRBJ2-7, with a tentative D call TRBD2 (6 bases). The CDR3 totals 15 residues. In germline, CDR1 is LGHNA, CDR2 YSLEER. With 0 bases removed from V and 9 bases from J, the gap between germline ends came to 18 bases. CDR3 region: CASSQDMTRSTVQYF. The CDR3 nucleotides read TGCGCCAGCAGCCAAGATATGACTAGGTCTACGGTGCAGTACTTC.

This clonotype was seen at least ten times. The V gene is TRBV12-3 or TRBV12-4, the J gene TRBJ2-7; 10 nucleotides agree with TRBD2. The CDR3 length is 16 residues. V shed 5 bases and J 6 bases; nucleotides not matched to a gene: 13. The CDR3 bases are TGTGCCAGCAGTATTCGTAGCGGGGGGCGGGTCAGCGAGCAGTACTTC. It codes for CASSIRSGGRVSEQYF.

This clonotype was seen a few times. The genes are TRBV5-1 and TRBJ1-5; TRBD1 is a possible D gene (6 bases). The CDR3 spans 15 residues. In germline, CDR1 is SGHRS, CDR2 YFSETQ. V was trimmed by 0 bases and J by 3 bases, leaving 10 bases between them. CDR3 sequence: CASSLEGQLNQPQHF. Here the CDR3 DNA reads TGCGCCAGCAGCTTGGAGGGACAACTCAATCAGCCCCAGCATTTT.

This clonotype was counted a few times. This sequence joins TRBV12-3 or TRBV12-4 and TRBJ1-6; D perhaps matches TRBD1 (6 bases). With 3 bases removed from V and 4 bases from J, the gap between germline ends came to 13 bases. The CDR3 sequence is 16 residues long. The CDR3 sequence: CASSFQRQEYNSPLHF. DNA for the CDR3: TGTGCCAGCAGTTTTCAGAGACAGGAGTATAATTCACCCCTCCACTTT.

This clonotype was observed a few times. CDR3 loop: CACFKGPNEKLFF. The DNA for the CDR3 is TGTGCCTGCTTTAAAGGACCTAATGAAAAACTGTTTTTT. This rearrangement joins TRBV30 to TRBJ1-4; D remains unclear. CDR1 is GTSNPN, CDR2 SVGIG, per germline (reference sequence). The germline V and J ends were trimmed by 6 bases and 3 bases, with 11 bases remaining between them. The CDR3 runs 13 residues. Filled out from reference TRBV30 and TRBJ1-4, the complete variable domain reads SQTIHQWPATLVQPVGSPLSLECTVEGTSNPNLYWYRQAAGRGLQLLFYSVGIGQISSEVPQNLSASRPQDRQFILSSKKLLLSDSGFYLCACFKGPNEKLFFGSGTQLSVL.

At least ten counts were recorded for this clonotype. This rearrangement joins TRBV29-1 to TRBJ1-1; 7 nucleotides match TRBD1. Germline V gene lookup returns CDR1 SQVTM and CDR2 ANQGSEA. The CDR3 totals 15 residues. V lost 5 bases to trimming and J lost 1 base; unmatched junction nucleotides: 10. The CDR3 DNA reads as TGCAGCGTTTGGGTATGGGGACAGAAGAACACTGAAGCTTTCTTT. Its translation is CSVWVWGQKNTEAFF.